This T cell receptor beta chain was captured in a study of technical replicates of blood from a few donors. The repertoire was sequenced with immunoSEQ multiplex PCR; TCRdb's copy has only in-frame clones and lacks some. The table includes under 85,000 clones, 90% to 95% detected once. Germline V gives CDR1 SEHNR, CDR2 FQNEAQ (reference sequence). The CDR3 runs 16 residues. The trim removed 3 bases at V and 5 bases at J, leaving 7 bases unmatched. The source of this sequence is a human donor in good health. The sample consisted of T cells isolated from PBMCs. The chain carries TRBV7-9 and TRBJ2-7, with TRBD2 identical over 13 bases. The CDR3: CASSLSRTSGSNEQYF. In DNA, the CDR3 is TGTGCCAGCAGCTTGTCCCGGACTAGCGGGAGCAACGAGCAGTACTTC.